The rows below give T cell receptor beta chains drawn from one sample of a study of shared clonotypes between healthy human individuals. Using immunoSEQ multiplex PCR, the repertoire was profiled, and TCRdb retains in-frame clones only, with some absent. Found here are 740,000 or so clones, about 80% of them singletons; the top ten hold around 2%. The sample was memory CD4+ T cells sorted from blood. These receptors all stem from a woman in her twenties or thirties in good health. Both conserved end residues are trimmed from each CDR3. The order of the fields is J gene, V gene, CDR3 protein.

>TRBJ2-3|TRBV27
ASSSQGAHPNTQY
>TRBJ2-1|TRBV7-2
ASSPSWGNEQF
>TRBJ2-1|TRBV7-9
ASDTGAGTSYNEQF
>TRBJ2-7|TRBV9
ASSVRGGATYEQY
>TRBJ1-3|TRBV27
ASSGSATGLGNTIY
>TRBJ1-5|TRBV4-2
ASSQGGTENQPQH
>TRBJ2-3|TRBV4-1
ASSQTSLTGPDTQY
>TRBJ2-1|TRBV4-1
ASSQGSWGSGRNNEQF
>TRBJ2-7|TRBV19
ASSPTLTASYEQY
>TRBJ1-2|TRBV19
ASSSGTGISGYT
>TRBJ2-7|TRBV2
ASRLTGSVGEQY
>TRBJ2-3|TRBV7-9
ASSSGQPPDTQY
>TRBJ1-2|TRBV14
ASSAGTASNYGYT
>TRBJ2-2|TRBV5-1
ASSRVAASNTGELF
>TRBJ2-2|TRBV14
ASSQGERMNTGELF